This T cell receptor beta chain derives from a study of T cell repertoires in cytomegalovirus infection. Study as a whole: Signatures in public TCR beta sequences pointed to both CMV infection and matching HLA type.

The CDR3 has 15 residues. Germline V gives CDR1 SGHTA, CDR2 FQGTGA. V lost 5 bases and J 2 bases, leaving 16 bases between the germline ends. TCRdb fed the reads into MiXCR, producing one record per CDR3 protein. This sample has hundreds of thousands of distinct CDR3 sequences, with 8% to 9.5% found just once. Overall study results and limits: Ex vivo, HLA-C-restricted CMV-specific TCR beta clonotypes prevailed over the rest of the response. Cumulative frequency of public TCR beta families picked out carriers of CMV plus the relevant HLA.

There are a few counts of this clonotype. The antigen is unknown. The sequence came from a human donor in good health (CMV status not recorded). Some clones in this sample may be carry-over from other donors' samples. The sequencing input was PBMCs. V and J are TRBV7-3 and TRBJ2-7; D could derive from TRBD1 or TRBD2 (5 bases each). The CDR3 bases are TGTGCCAGCAGCCCCGAGCCGGGGCTTCCCTACGAGCAGTACTTC. Its translation: CASSPEPGLPYEQYF. Complete variable domain (other parts from reference TRBV7-3 and TRBJ2-7): GAGVSQTPSNKVTEKGKYVELRCDPISGHTALYWYRQSLGQGPEFLIYFQGTGAADDSGLPNDRFFAVRPEGSVSTLKIQRTERGDSAVYLCASSPEPGLPYEQYFGPGTRLTVT.